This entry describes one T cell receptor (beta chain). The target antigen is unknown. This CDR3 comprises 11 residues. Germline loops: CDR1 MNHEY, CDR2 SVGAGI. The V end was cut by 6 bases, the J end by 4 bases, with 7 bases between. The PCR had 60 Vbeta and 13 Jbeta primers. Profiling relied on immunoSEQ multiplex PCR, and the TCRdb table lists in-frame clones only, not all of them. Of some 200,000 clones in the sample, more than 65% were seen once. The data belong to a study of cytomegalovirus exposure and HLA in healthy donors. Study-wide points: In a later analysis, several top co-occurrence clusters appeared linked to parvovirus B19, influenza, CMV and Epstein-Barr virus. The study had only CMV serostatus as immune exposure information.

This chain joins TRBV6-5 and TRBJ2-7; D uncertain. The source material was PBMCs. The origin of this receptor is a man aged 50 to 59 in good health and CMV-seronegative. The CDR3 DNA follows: TGTGCCAGCAGCCCGTATTACGAGCAGTACTTC. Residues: CASSPYYEQYF.